The source of this T cell receptor beta chain is a study of T cell repertoires in cytomegalovirus infection. Regarding the study as a whole: Totalled public TCR beta family frequency picked out people who carried CMV plus the relevant HLA.

V gave up 6 bases and J gave up 5 bases, with 22 bases separating them. The germline CDR1 and CDR2 sequences are SGHRS and YFSETQ. The CDR3 is made up of 16 amino acids. This clonotype was counted ten times or more. Its antigen is not identified. Via MiXCR, TCRdb re-called the reads, giving one row per CDR3 protein. Of about 330,000 distinct CDR3 sequences in the sample, more than 8% were seen once. Sequencing was performed on PBMCs. The sequence was obtained from a human donor in good health (CMV status not recorded). Some clones in this sample may be carry-over from other donors' samples. The chain uses TRBV5-1 and TRBJ2-3, with D uncertain. CDR3 residues: CASTPATVGVGDTQYF. The CDR3 coding sequence is TGCGCCAGCACCCCCGCTACAGTTGGAGTTGGAGATACGCAGTATTTT.